This TCR beta chain came from a study of blood T cell repertoires in COVID-19. At the level of the study: Sites across the United States, Italy and Spain contributed samples from acute and convalescent COVID-19. Sources were T cells, B-cell-depleted T cells, or PBMCs; the material itself was cDNA or gDNA.

Source study methods: Estimates of nucleated cell counts were drawn from the amplification of reference gene primers. Method: immunoSEQ multiplex PCR; TCRdb's copy keeps in-frame clones and lacks some. V, J and clone size derive from that table, while D and trimming were established from the DNA sequence. The data contain about 190,000 clones, 80% to 85% of them singletons. This clone has just one count. V was clipped by 6 bases and J by 6 bases, with 14 bases between them. CDR3 length: 14 amino acids. Germline CDR1 reads SGHAT; CDR2 reads FQNNGV. The sample taken for sequencing was peripheral blood. The genes are TRBV11-2 and TRBJ2-2; D may be TRBD1 (5 bases). This receptor was obtained from a human donor in a cohort sampled during active COVID-19. The DNA of the CDR3 is TGTGCCAGCAGTAGGCAGGGTCGGTCCGGGGAGCTGTTTTTT. Encoded protein: CASSRQGRSGELFF.